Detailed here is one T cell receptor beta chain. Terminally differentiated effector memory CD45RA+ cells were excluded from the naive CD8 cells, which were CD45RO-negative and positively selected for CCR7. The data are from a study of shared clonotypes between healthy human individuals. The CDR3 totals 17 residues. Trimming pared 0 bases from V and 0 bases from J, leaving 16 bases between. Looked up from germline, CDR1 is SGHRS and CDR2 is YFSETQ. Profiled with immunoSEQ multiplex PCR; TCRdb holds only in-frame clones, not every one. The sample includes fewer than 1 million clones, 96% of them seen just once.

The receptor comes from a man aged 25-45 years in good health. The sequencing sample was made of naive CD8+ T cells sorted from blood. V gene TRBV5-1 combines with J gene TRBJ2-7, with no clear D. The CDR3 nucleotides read TGCGCCAGCAGCTTGGACCCAGTAGTTACCTCCTCCTACGAGCAGTACTTC. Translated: CASSLDPVVTSSYEQYF.